This T cell receptor beta chain is drawn from a study of blood T cell repertoires in COVID-19. The wider study: Samples representing acute and convalescent COVID-19 were sourced from the United States, Italy and Spain. From T cells, B-cell-depleted T cells, or PBMCs came the material, which was cDNA or gDNA.

In the original workflow: Using reference gene primer amplification, nucleated cell counts were estimated. Repertoires were generated with immunoSEQ multiplex PCR, while TCRdb's copy carries only in-frame clones and drops some. The DNA was the basis for D and trimming; V, J and clone size are from that table. The repertoire consists of over 120,000 clones, with roughly 73% occurring once and the leading ten covering roughly 9%. Germline CDR1 and CDR2: MNHEY and SVGAGI. The CDR3 has 16 amino acids. V lost 0 bases, J lost 6 bases, and 9 bases stayed unmatched. This sequence joins TRBV6-5 and TRBJ1-1, with 8 bases lining up with TRBD1. Sequencing was carried out using peripheral blood. The TCR was taken from a woman aged 50 to 60 with active or convalescent COVID-19. This CDR3 is CASSYSLRDRTAEAFF. CDR3 DNA: TGTGCCAGCAGTTACTCTCTCCGGGACAGGACGGCTGAAGCTTTCTTT.